The 16 T cell receptor beta chains in this list originate from one sample, sequenced in a study of blood T cell repertoires in COVID-19. The data were produced by immunoSEQ multiplex PCR, yet TCRdb's version contains in-frame clones alone and is incomplete. Among 20,000 to 25,000 clones, around 88% were seen once, and the ten largest hold 8.8%. Sample: peripheral blood. The receptors originated from a human donor with active COVID-19. The donor label of this sample is uncertain.

The chain employs TRBV9 and TRBJ2-7; the D gene is possibly TRBD2 (6 bases). The CDR3 runs to 15 residues. Germline CDR1 and CDR2: SGDLS and YYNGEE. V was trimmed by 1 base and J by 7 bases, leaving 18 bases between them. As DNA, the CDR3 is TGTGCCAGCAGCGTAACTACGGGACTCCCCGGAGAGCAGTACTTC. Its protein product is CASSVTTGLPGEQYF.

The chain carries TRBV3-1 (or the pseudogene TRBV3-2) and TRBJ2-3, with TRBD2 identical over 11 bases. CDR3 length: 15 residues. Germline-derived CDR1 and CDR2 are LGHDT and YNNKEL (reference sequence). Trimming cost V 4 bases and J 1 base; bases outside gene matches: 1. For the CDR3, the DNA is TGTGCCAGCAGCCTGGGACTAGCGGGCACAGATACGCAGTATTTT. It is translated as CASSLGLAGTDTQYF.

The rearrangement uses TRBV9 and TRBJ2-7; TRBD2 aligns across 12 bases. Germline CDR1 SGDLS, CDR2 YYNGEE. CDR3 length: 17 residues. V lost 4 bases, J lost 4 bases, and 12 bases stayed unmatched. CDR3 protein: CASSPGVLLAGGYEQYF. As DNA, the CDR3 is TGTGCCAGCAGCCCGGGGGTCCTTCTAGCGGGAGGGTACGAGCAGTACTTC.

This chain links TRBV30 with TRBJ2-7; a weak D match, TRBD1 (5 bases). The CDR3 totals 13 residues. The germline gives CDR1 GTSNPN, CDR2 SVGIG (reference sequence). Trimming left V 3 bases short and J 2 bases short, with 11 bases between. The CDR3 loop is CAWSPAGPYEQYF. As DNA, the CDR3 is TGTGCCTGGAGCCCCGCAGGGCCCTACGAGCAGTACTTC.

The rearrangement links TRBV10-3 to TRBJ2-7, with a possible D match to TRBD2 (7 bases). The CDR3 loop spans 11 amino acids. V lost 10 bases to trimming and J lost 6 bases, with 13 bases between them. Germline loops: CDR1 ENHRY, CDR2 SYGVKD. This chain's CDR3 is CATRGGAEQYF. CDR3 nucleotides: TGTGCCACCAGGGGAGGGGCCGAGCAGTACTTC.

This clone was found once. This chain joins TRBV3-1 (or the pseudogene TRBV3-2) and TRBJ2-2; TRBD2 matches at 7 bases. V lost 4 bases to trimming and J lost 4 bases; unmatched junction nucleotides: 6. CDR3 length: 15 amino acids. Germline CDR1 and CDR2: LGHDT and YNNKEL (reference sequence). Here the CDR3 DNA reads TGTGCCAGCAGCCTCCGCGGGAGCTCCACCGGGGAGCTGTTTTTT. Translation: CASSLRGSSTGELFF.

The V and J genes are TRBV6-5 and TRBJ2-5; D possibly corresponds to TRBD1 (5 bases). Trimming took off 5 bases at V and 9 bases at J, with 13 bases between the two ends. This CDR3 is built from 12 residues. The germline CDR1 and CDR2 sequences are MNHEY and SVGAGI. This CDR3 reads CASSTGPTSQYF. The CDR3 bases are TGTGCCAGCAGTACAGGCCCCACTTCCCAGTACTTC.

The chain carries TRBV28 and TRBJ1-1; D might be TRBD1 (5 bases). Germline values: CDR1 MDHEN, CDR2 SYDVKM. The CDR3 is 14 residues long. The V and J ends lost 4 bases and 4 bases respectively, with 13 bases between them. The CDR3 loop is CASSYSRVGTEAFF. CDR3 coding DNA: TGTGCCAGCAGTTATTCCAGGGTAGGCACTGAAGCTTTCTTT.

On this clone: Different DNA sequences within this sample yield the same CDR3. V is TRBV7-9 and J is TRBJ2-5; D is possibly TRBD1 (5 bases). There are 13 residues in the CDR3. Germline CDR1 reads SEHNR; CDR2 reads FQNEAQ (reference sequence). Between the trimmed V and J ends, which lost 5 bases and 4 bases, there was a span of 11 bases. In nucleotides, the CDR3 is TGTGCCAGCAGCCCAAGGGGCCCAGAGACCCAGTACTTC. Translating gives CASSPRGPETQYF.

This rearrangement joins TRBV18 to TRBJ2-1; TRBD2 matches at 9 bases. V trimming: 6 bases; J trimming: 6 bases; junction bases outside the gene matches: 15. Germline loops: CDR1 KGHSH, CDR2 LQKENI. This CDR3 is 17 amino acids long. The CDR3 region is CASSRKGGGRAGNEQFF. CDR3 nucleotides: TGTGCCAGCTCGCGCAAAGGCGGCGGGAGGGCAGGCAATGAGCAGTTCTTC.

Only one count was recorded for this clone. This rearrangement joins TRBV9 to TRBJ2-3, with TRBD2 matching 13 bases. The CDR3 totals 15 residues. Losses at the gene ends were 4 bases for V and 5 bases for J; bases not matched to a gene: 4. Germline CDR1 is SGDLS and CDR2 is YYNGEE. In DNA, the CDR3 is TGTGCCAGCAGCTCCCGGACTAGCGGGAGAGATACGCAGTATTTT. It is translated as CASSSRTSGRDTQYF.

The J gene is TRBJ2-7, the V gene TRBV27, with D maybe TRBD1 (6 bases). V was clipped by 3 bases and J by 3 bases, with 12 bases between them. The CDR3 is 14 amino acids. Germline V gene data show CDR1 as MNHEY and CDR2 as SMNVEV (reference sequence). CDR3 nucleotides: TGTGCCAGCAGTTTGTACGCAGGGGTCTACGAGCAGTACTTC. This codes for CASSLYAGVYEQYF.

The V call is TRBV5-1, the J call TRBJ2-5, with 8 nucleotides matching TRBD2. Germline CDR1 is SGHRS and CDR2 is YFSETQ. The CDR3 extends over 16 amino acids. V lost 0 bases to trimming and J lost 4 bases; unmatched junction nucleotides: 8. The CDR3 DNA follows: TGCGCCAGCAGCTTGGATTGGACCGCGGGGGGAGAGACCCAGTACTTC. Translating gives CASSLDWTAGGETQYF. Filled out from reference TRBV5-1 and TRBJ2-5, the complete variable domain reads KAGVTQTPRYLIKTRGQQVTLSCSPISGHRSVSWYQQTPGQGLQFLFEYFSETQRNKGNFPGRFSGRQFSNSRSEMNVSTLELGDSALYLCASSLDWTAGGETQYFGPGTRLLVL.

The rearrangement uses TRBV4-2 and TRBJ2-1; TRBD2 matches 10 bases. There are 19 residues in the CDR3. J was trimmed by 2 bases and V by 3 bases; bases with no gene match: 13. Germline V gives CDR1 LGHNA, CDR2 YNFKEQ. As DNA, the CDR3 is TGTGCCAGCAGCCATGGAGTAGCGGGAGGAAATAAGCCCTACAATGAGCAGTTCTTC. Amino acid sequence: CASSHGVAGGNKPYNEQFF.

The gene calls are TRBV9 and TRBJ2-4; a weak D match, TRBD2 (5 bases). This CDR3 spans 17 amino acids. Germline values: CDR1 SGDLS, CDR2 YYNGEE. Deletions cut 4 bases from V and 3 bases from J, with 20 bases between. CDR3 in DNA: TGTGCCAGCAGCCGTGGAGGTGGCTATTTGGGCAAAAACATTCAGTACTTC. It specifies CASSRGGGYLGKNIQYF.

V usage is TRBV28 and J usage is TRBJ1-3; the D is unclear. Germline V gene data show CDR1 as MDHEN and CDR2 as SYDVKM. The CDR3 extends over 15 amino acids. Trimming took 2 bases from V and 0 from J, leaving 8 bases between them. The CDR3 loop is CASSLTESSGNTIYF. For the CDR3, the DNA is TGTGCCAGCAGTTTAACCGAGAGCTCTGGAAACACCATATATTTT.